Below are 26 T cell receptor beta chains sequenced from a single sample in a study of vaccination effects on CD4 cells after COVID-19. The assay was immunoSEQ multiplex PCR, and TCRdb's table has in-frame clones only and misses some. Among about 71,000 clones listed, less than 85% were seen once. The antigens for these receptors are not known. Culture lasted about 10 days before CD4+ T cell isolation. Participants received two doses of either the BNT162b2 or mRNA-1273 vaccine. This specimen consisted of CD4+ T cells from PBMCs cultured without peptide, obtained after COVID-19 vaccination. The receptors were gathered from a human donor who received a COVID-19 vaccine.

V is TRBV19 and J is TRBJ2-5, with D possibly being TRBD1 (6 bases). This CDR3 has 14 amino acids. V dropped 6 bases and J dropped 5 bases, with 16 bases sitting between them. CDR1 and CDR2 from the germline V gene are LNHDA and SQIVND (reference sequence). The CDR3 DNA sequence: TGTGCCAGTAGGCTCCGAAGGGGGAGTGAGACCCAGTACTTC. Translated, it gives CASRLRRGSETQYF.

In this sample, this clone turned up a few times. This rearrangement joins TRBV7-9 to TRBJ1-2; D is uncertain. Deletions cut 5 bases from V and 7 bases from J, with 11 bases between. The CDR3 extends over 12 amino acids. Germline values: CDR1 SEHNR, CDR2 FQNEAQ (reference sequence). In DNA, the CDR3 is TGTGCCAGCAGCCGGATCCCCGGTGGCTACACCTTC. As protein: CASSRIPGGYTF.

The chain links TRBV10-1 to TRBJ1-1; TRBD1 matches 9 bases. V was clipped by 5 bases and J by 7 bases; unmatched bases: 8. Germline assignment: CDR1 WNHNN and CDR2 SYGVQD (reference sequence). The CDR3 totals 14 residues. The CDR3 is CASSTTPGQGEAFF. The CDR3 DNA is TGCGCCAGCAGTACTACCCCGGGACAGGGTGAAGCTTTCTTT.

The chain couples TRBV7-2 to TRBJ2-7; D perhaps matches TRBD1 (5 bases). The length of the CDR3 is 16 residues. Trimming took off 1 base at V and 4 bases at J, with 17 bases between the two ends. CDR1 SGHTA and CDR2 FQGNSA come from the germline V gene. The CDR3 here is CASSLVGRAHLYEQYV. CDR3 nucleotides: TGTGCCAGCAGCTTAGTCGGCAGGGCCCACCTTTACGAGCAGTACGTC.

The chain combines TRBV20-1 with TRBJ2-1; D uncertain. This CDR3 is built from 10 residues. Germline lookup yields CDR1 DFQATT and CDR2 SNEGSKA (reference sequence). Trimming took 0 bases from V and 9 from J, leaving 3 bases between them. CDR3 loop: CSARDREQFF. CDR3 nucleotides: TGCAGTGCTAGAGATCGTGAGCAGTTCTTC.

The CDR3 loop is CATSRLPPGTPQPQHF. CDR3 sequence (DNA): TGTGCCACCAGCAGACTACCCCCCGGAACCCCTCAGCCCCAGCATTTT. This chain connects TRBV15 to TRBJ1-5; the D is unclear. The length of the CDR3 is 16 residues. V shed 2 bases and J shed 6 bases, with 17 bases lying between them. CDR1 and CDR2 from the germline V gene are LNHNV and YYDKDF (reference sequence).

V is TRBV6-6 and J is TRBJ1-1, with 10 bases that match TRBD1. This CDR3 region has 14 residues. CDR1 and CDR2 from the germline V gene are MNHNY and SVGAGI (reference sequence). The junction had 4 bases not matched to a gene; V was cut back by 6 bases and J by 3 bases. The CDR3 DNA follows: TGTGCCAGCAGCCGACAGGGGGCAGACACTGAAGCTTTCTTT. Translating gives CASSRQGADTEAFF.

This rearrangement joins TRBV5-1 to TRBJ1-5; 7 positions match TRBD1. Germline CDR1 reads SGHRS; CDR2 reads YFSETQ. The CDR3 runs to 21 residues. J lost 6 bases, V lost 0 bases, and 24 bases had no gene match. Here the CDR3 DNA reads TGCGCCAGCAGCTTGGAAGATCAGGGGGAGGTGAGGGAAAGGATAACTCAGCCCCAGCATTTT. It specifies CASSLEDQGEVRERITQPQHF.

This clone has only one observation. The chain links TRBV27 to TRBJ2-3; the match to TRBD1 covers 9 bases. CDR1 and CDR2 from the germline V gene are MNHEY and SMNVEV (reference sequence). V shed 5 bases, J shed 14 bases, and the junction held 11 bases outside the gene matches. The CDR3 is 13 amino acids. CDR3 region: CASSPLDRGSMYF. The CDR3 DNA reads TGTGCCAGCAGTCCCCTCGACAGGGGGTCGATGTATTTT.

The chain couples TRBV4-1 to TRBJ1-5; 9 bases fit TRBD1. This CDR3 has 15 residues. Per germline, CDR1 MGHRA and CDR2 YSYEKL. With V trimmed by 4 bases and J by 4 bases, 5 bases remained unmatched. Written as DNA, the CDR3 is TGCGCCAGCAGCCCGGCCGGGACAGGGAATCAGCCCCAGCATTTT. Translation gives CASSPAGTGNQPQHF.

The chain is built from TRBV7-9 and TRBJ1-2; D possibly corresponds to TRBD1 (6 bases). The CDR3 is made up of 15 amino acids. Per the germline V gene, CDR1 is SEHNR and CDR2 is FQNEAQ (reference sequence). V was cut by 4 bases and J by 2 bases, with 14 bases left in between. The CDR3 nucleotides read TGTGCCAGCAGCTCCTTATACAGGGCCAACTATGGCTACACCTTC. Its translation: CASSSLYRANYGYTF.

This clone was counted once. The chain carries TRBV19 and TRBJ1-4; D is unresolved. This CDR3 has 14 amino acids. CDR1 LNHDA and CDR2 SQIVND come from the germline V gene (reference sequence). The V and J ends lost 9 bases and 5 bases respectively, with 16 bases between them. In DNA, the CDR3 is TGTGCCAGCACGCGCCGGGGTCGCAATGAAAAACTGTTTTTT. It is translated as CASTRRGRNEKLFF.

The V and J genes are TRBV6-5 and TRBJ2-2; D is unresolved. Germline V lookup: CDR1 MNHEY, CDR2 SVGAGI. Between the trimmed V and J ends, which lost 8 bases and 4 bases, there was a span of 11 bases. There are 13 residues in the CDR3. The CDR3 DNA is TGTGCCAGCTGGGGTTGGACCACCGGGGAGCTGTTTTTT. Translating it yields CASWGWTTGELFF.

This chain links TRBV6-5 with TRBJ2-7; D not resolved. The CDR3 is 11 amino acids. In germline, CDR1 is MNHEY, CDR2 SVGAGI. V dropped 8 bases and J dropped 7 bases, with 12 bases sitting between them. CDR3 protein: CASARNGEQYV. The CDR3 DNA sequence: TGTGCCAGCGCCAGAAACGGGGAGCAGTACGTC.

The rearrangement joins TRBV19 to TRBJ1-5; 12 bases agree with TRBD1. The CDR3 contains 16 residues. CDR1 is LNHDA and CDR2 is SQIVND in the germline V gene (reference sequence). Trimming cost V 7 bases and J 6 bases; bases outside gene matches: 10. In DNA form, the CDR3 reads TGTGCCAGTACCGACTCCGGGACAGGGGGCGGTCAGCCCCAGCATTTT. Translated: CASTDSGTGGGQPQHF.

The J gene is TRBJ1-5, the V gene TRBV6-5; D uncertain. Per germline, CDR1 MNHEY and CDR2 SVGAGI. This CDR3 spans 10 amino acids. Trimming pared 8 bases from V and 5 bases from J, leaving 4 bases between. The chain's CDR3 is CASGHQPQHF. CDR3 DNA: TGTGCCAGCGGCCATCAGCCCCAGCATTTT.

The chain employs TRBV18 and TRBJ1-1, with TRBD1 matching over 8 bases. This CDR3 region has 16 residues. Trimming removed 4 bases from V and 4 bases from J; junction bases left unmatched: 11. CDR1 KGHSH and CDR2 LQKENI come from the germline V gene. CDR3 sequence: CASSLTQGARVTEAFF. Here the CDR3 DNA reads TGTGCCAGCTCACTAACGCAGGGGGCGCGGGTCACTGAAGCTTTCTTT.

The chain uses TRBV6-5 and TRBJ2-7, with 8 bases fitting TRBD1. CDR3 size: 12 residues. CDR1 and CDR2 (germline): MNHEY, SVGAGI. The V segment lost 8 bases and the J segment 5 bases; nucleotides outside the gene matches: 5. CDR3 bases: TGTGCCAGCCGGGACAGGCTACACGAGCAGTACGTC. Translated, it gives CASRDRLHEQYV.

V gene TRBV3-1 (or the pseudogene TRBV3-2) combines with J gene TRBJ2-4, with D uncertain. The germline gives CDR1 LGHDT, CDR2 YNNKEL (reference sequence). This CDR3 has 15 residues. V was trimmed by 1 base and J by 7 bases, leaving 14 bases between them. The CDR3 sequence: CASSQAVSWDNIQYF. DNA of the CDR3: TGTGCCAGCAGCCAAGCGGTGTCGTGGGATAACATTCAGTACTTC.

V usage is TRBV29-1 and J usage is TRBJ1-3; TRBD1 agrees at 7 bases. The trim removed 2 bases at V and 4 bases at J, leaving 5 bases unmatched. The CDR3 runs 14 residues. Germline CDR1 SQVTM, CDR2 ANQGSEA. The CDR3 is CSVELTGPGNTIYF. In DNA form, the CDR3 reads TGCAGCGTTGAATTGACAGGGCCCGGAAACACCATATATTTT.

The sample holds a few counts of this clone. The chain joins TRBV3-1 (or the pseudogene TRBV3-2) to TRBJ1-1, with TRBD1 as a possible D gene (5 bases). Trimming took 1 base from V and 0 from J, leaving 6 bases between them. This CDR3 has 14 residues. Germline V gene sequence: CDR1 LGHDT, CDR2 YNNKEL (reference sequence). The DNA of the CDR3 is TGTGCCAGCAGCCAAGGGACACTGAACACTGAAGCTTTCTTT. Amino acids: CASSQGTLNTEAFF.

V gene TRBV5-5 combines with J gene TRBJ2-3, with TRBD1 matching 8 bases. V dropped 4 bases and J dropped 2; count of bases not matched to a gene: 3. The CDR3 has 14 residues. The germline gives CDR1 SGHKS, CDR2 YYEKEE (reference sequence). The CDR3 spells CASSGQGYTDTQYF. CDR3 nucleotide sequence: TGTGCCAGCAGCGGACAGGGTTACACAGATACGCAGTATTTT.

CDR3 amino acids: CASSQEGAAKNIQYF. The CDR3 nucleotides are TGCGCCAGCAGCCAAGAGGGGGCGGCCAAAAACATTCAGTACTTC. This chain links TRBV4-1 with TRBJ2-4; possibly TRBD1 for D (6 bases). Per the germline V gene, CDR1 is MGHRA and CDR2 is YSYEKL. CDR3 size: 15 residues. V dropped 0 bases and J dropped 1 base, with 7 bases sitting between them.

This chain uses TRBV5-1 with TRBJ2-2; 8 bases agree with TRBD1. CDR1 is SGHRS, CDR2 YFSETQ, per germline. V dropped 4 bases and J dropped 4; count of bases not matched to a gene: 6. The CDR3 is 15 amino acids. The CDR3 DNA sequence: TGCGCCAGCAGCCACGGACAGGGTCGCACCGGGGAGCTGTTTTTT. Its protein product is CASSHGQGRTGELFF.

V gene TRBV24-1 combines with J gene TRBJ2-5, with 10 nucleotides matching TRBD2. The CDR3 sequence is 13 residues long. The germline V gene has CDR1 KGHDR and CDR2 SFDVKD. The V segment lost 9 bases and the J segment 5 bases; nucleotides outside the gene matches: 5. CDR3 region: CATGGTSEETQYF. CDR3 DNA sequence: TGTGCCACCGGAGGGACTAGCGAGGAGACCCAGTACTTC.

This chain links TRBV7-8 with TRBJ2-2; D uncertain. The CDR3 totals 14 residues. Deletions cut 2 bases from V and 4 bases from J, with 8 bases between. Germline V CDR1 and CDR2: SGHVS, FQNEAQ. The CDR3 loop reads CASSLIYATGELFF. For the CDR3, the DNA is TGTGCCAGCAGCTTAATCTACGCCACCGGGGAGCTGTTTTTT.